The next 32 T cell receptor beta chains were all read from a single sample in a study of cytomegalovirus exposure and HLA in healthy donors. PCR used 60 Vbeta primers and 13 Jbeta primers. Profiled with immunoSEQ multiplex PCR; TCRdb holds only in-frame clones, not every one. The sample carries roughly 230,000 clones, around 80% recorded once. The sample taken for sequencing was PBMCs. These TCRs come from a boy younger than 18 in good health and CMV-seronegative.

This clone is a singleton in its sample. V is TRBV7-9 and J is TRBJ2-7; 10 bases line up with TRBD2. This CDR3 contains 18 residues. V was clipped by 1 base and J by 0 bases; unmatched bases: 9. Per the germline V gene, CDR1 is SEHNR and CDR2 is FQNEAQ (reference sequence). This CDR3 is CASSLGLAGAVSSYEQYF. As DNA, the CDR3 is TGTGCCAGCAGCTTAGGGCTAGCGGGGGCCGTAAGCTCCTACGAGCAGTACTTC.

This chain connects TRBV30 to TRBJ1-2; 7 bases fit TRBD1. Per the germline V gene, CDR1 is GTSNPN and CDR2 is SVGIG (reference sequence). V lost 4 bases, J lost 4 bases, and 6 bases stayed unmatched. CDR3 length: 13 residues. The DNA of the CDR3 is TGTGCCTGGAAACAGGGGCTGGGCTATGGCTACACCTTC. Amino acid sequence: CAWKQGLGYGYTF. Together with reference TRBV30 and TRBJ1-2, the CDR3 gives the full variable domain: SQTIHQWPATLVQPVGSPLSLECTVEGTSNPNLYWYRQAAGRGLQLLFYSVGIGQISSEVPQNLSASRPQDRQFILSSKKLLLSDSGFYLCAWKQGLGYGYTFGSGTRLTVV.

Here the CDR3 DNA reads TGCAGTGCTAGCAGGAACACTGAAGCTTTCTTT. It is translated as CSASRNTEAFF. This chain links TRBV20-1 with TRBJ1-1; no clear D gene. Trimming shortened V by 3 bases and J by 1 base, and 3 bases separated the two germline ends. CDR1 and CDR2 from the germline V gene are DFQATT and SNEGSKA (reference sequence). The CDR3 spans 11 residues.

The gene calls are TRBV6-1 and TRBJ1-1, with TRBD1 matching over 9 bases. This CDR3 has 13 amino acids. Germline V gene lookup returns CDR1 MNHNS and CDR2 SASEGT. V gave up 5 bases and J gave up 6 bases; unmatched junction bases: 4. This chain's CDR3 is CASSFTGGPEAFF. CDR3 sequence (DNA): TGTGCCAGCAGTTTTACAGGGGGCCCTGAAGCTTTCTTT.

The V and J genes are TRBV4-1 and TRBJ2-7; maybe TRBD1 (5 bases). There are 16 residues in the CDR3. Per the germline V gene, CDR1 is MGHRA and CDR2 is YSYEKL. Between the trimmed V and J ends, which lost 5 bases and 4 bases, there was a span of 21 bases. The CDR3 DNA follows: TGCGCCAGCAGCGATATACTTGGGGCCGCCTGGTACGAGCAGTACTTC. This sequence encodes CASSDILGAAWYEQYF.

V is TRBV4-1 and J is TRBJ1-2; D might be TRBD1 (6 bases). The CDR3 totals 14 residues. The V end was cut by 0 bases, the J end by 6 bases, with 11 bases between. Germline lookup yields CDR1 MGHRA and CDR2 YSYEKL. CDR3 coding DNA: TGCGCCAGCAGCCAAGAAAGGGCAGGGGATGGCTACACCTTC. It is translated as CASSQERAGDGYTF.

The chain joins TRBV11-3 to TRBJ2-7; TRBD1 is a possible D gene (7 bases). CDR1 and CDR2 from the germline V gene are SGHNT and YENEEA. The CDR3 totals 14 residues. The ends were cut back, 0 bases at V and 3 bases at J, with 9 bases in the middle. The CDR3 DNA follows: TGTGCCAGCAGCTTAGACAGGGGGGTCTACGAGCAGTACTTC. Translated: CASSLDRGVYEQYF. Using reference TRBV11-3 and TRBJ2-7 for the parts outside the CDR3, the full variable domain is EAGVVQSPRYKIIEKKQPVAFWCNPISGHNTLYWYLQNLGQGPELLIRYENEEAVDDSQLPKDRFSAERLKGVDSTLKIQPAELGDSAVYLCASSLDRGVYEQYFGPGTRLTVT.

The chain employs TRBV30 and TRBJ1-3; D is uncertain. V dropped 2 bases and J dropped 1 base, with 6 bases sitting between them. CDR3 length equals 13 residues. Germline CDR1 is GTSNPN and CDR2 is SVGIG (reference sequence). Here the CDR3 DNA reads TGTGCCTGGAGTTCCGGGTCTGGAAACACCATATATTTT. Its protein product is CAWSSGSGNTIYF.

The rearrangement uses TRBV27 and TRBJ1-2, with 9 bases fitting TRBD1. CDR1 MNHEY and CDR2 SMNVEV come from the germline V gene (reference sequence). The CDR3 covers 17 residues. Trimming at V came to 2 bases and at J to 4 bases, leaving 11 bases not matched to a gene. CDR3 loop: CASSLSLRTGERYGYTF. Written as DNA, the CDR3 is TGTGCCAGCAGTTTAAGTCTCCGGACAGGGGAGCGCTATGGCTACACCTTC.

This clone was seen only once. This sequence joins TRBV15 and TRBJ1-3; no definite D call. V was shortened by 0 bases and J by 8 bases, with 2 bases between the two germline ends. CDR1 is LNHNV and CDR2 is YYDKDF in the germline V gene (reference sequence). This CDR3 spans 11 amino acids. The CDR3 coding sequence is TGTGCCACCAGCAGAGACTACACCATATATTTT. It specifies CATSRDYTIYF.

V is TRBV7-6 and J is TRBJ2-3; 8 bases are a match to TRBD1. V lost 5 bases and J lost 1; bases outside the gene matches: 2. CDR1 and CDR2 (germline): SGHVS, FNYEAQ. This CDR3 comprises 14 residues. The CDR3 region has the DNA TGTGCCAGCAGCCTGACAGGGGGCACAGATACGCAGTATTTT. Its protein is CASSLTGGTDTQYF.

The table lists this clone with a count of one. This sequence joins TRBV15 and TRBJ2-7, with 11 bases that match TRBD2. The CDR3 has 15 amino acids. Germline V gene data show CDR1 as LNHNV and CDR2 as YYDKDF (reference sequence). The V and J ends lost 5 bases and 4 bases, in that order; junction bases with no gene match: 7. Here the CDR3 reads CATSVGLAETYEQYF. For the CDR3, the DNA is TGTGCCACCAGCGTGGGACTAGCGGAGACTTACGAGCAGTACTTC.

The chain employs TRBV9 and TRBJ1-1; D is undetermined. The V gene lost 3 bases and the J gene lost 3 bases, with 12 bases spanning the gap. The CDR3 runs 14 residues. Germline values: CDR1 SGDLS, CDR2 YYNGEE. The CDR3 DNA follows: TGTGCCAGCAGCGCAACAAGGAGATACACTGAAGCTTTCTTT. It specifies CASSATRRYTEAFF.

The rearrangement uses TRBV4-1 and TRBJ1-2; 7 nucleotides match TRBD1. V gave up 1 base and J gave up 2 bases; unmatched junction bases: 4. The germline CDR1 and CDR2 sequences are MGHRA and YSYEKL. The CDR3 extends over 15 amino acids. The CDR3 region has the DNA TGCGCCAGCAGCCAAGCAGACAGGGCAAACTATGGCTACACCTTC. Its translation is CASSQADRANYGYTF.

This rearrangement joins TRBV7-8 to TRBJ2-5; the D is unclear. The DNA end lines up better with TRBJ2-7; the J call may be wrong. This CDR3 is built from 17 residues. The germline V gene encodes CDR1 SGHVS and CDR2 FQNEAQ. The CDR3: CASSLVPLTRHLGEQYF. As DNA, the CDR3 is TGTGCCAGCAGCTTAGTACCTTTAACGCGGCATCTCGGCGAGCAGTACTTC.

V gene TRBV4-1 combines with J gene TRBJ1-5, with TRBD1 matching over 8 bases. The CDR3 length is 15 residues. With 3 bases clipped from V and 6 bases from J, the junction kept 7 bases outside the gene matches. Germline loops: CDR1 MGHRA, CDR2 YSYEKL. The CDR3 reads CASSQGQASGQPQHF. CDR3 DNA: TGCGCCAGCAGCCAGGGACAGGCCTCGGGTCAGCCCCAGCATTTT.

The V and J genes are TRBV5-1 and TRBJ2-1, with TRBD1 matching 8 bases. V trimming: 4 bases; J trimming: 5 bases; junction bases outside the gene matches: 14. CDR1 SGHRS and CDR2 YFSETQ come from the germline V gene. This CDR3 comprises 17 residues. This chain's CDR3 is CASSTTLGQGPHNEQFF. For the CDR3, the DNA is TGCGCCAGCAGCACGACGCTCGGACAGGGCCCCCACAATGAGCAGTTCTTC.

The rearrangement uses TRBV5-6 and TRBJ1-1; 7 bases line up with TRBD1. CDR1 is SGHDT, CDR2 YYEEEE, per germline. This CDR3 has 14 residues. J lost 6 bases, V lost 4 bases, and 9 bases had no gene match. The CDR3 spells CASSLHQTGAEAFF. In nucleotides, the CDR3 is TGTGCCAGCAGCCTGCATCAAACAGGGGCTGAAGCTTTCTTT.

The CDR3 DNA is TGTGCCTGGAGAGGGGACAGGGCAGATGAGCAGTTCTTC. The encoded protein is CAWRGDRADEQFF. This sequence joins TRBV30 and TRBJ2-1; 9 nucleotides agree with TRBD1. Germline V gives CDR1 GTSNPN, CDR2 SVGIG (reference sequence). V shed 3 bases, J shed 8 bases, and the junction held 5 bases outside the gene matches. The CDR3 sequence is 13 residues long.

This chain links TRBV19 with TRBJ1-5; 10 bases agree with TRBD1. The germline V gene has CDR1 LNHDA and CDR2 SQIVND (reference sequence). There are 17 residues in the CDR3. With 6 bases clipped from V and 0 bases from J, the junction kept 8 bases outside the gene matches. CDR3 DNA: TGTGCCAGTAGCCGGACAGGGGGGATCTATAGCAATCAGCCCCAGCATTTT. Residues: CASSRTGGIYSNQPQHF.

The V call is TRBV9, the J call TRBJ1-4, with D unresolved. This CDR3 spans 15 amino acids. The V gene's germline CDR1 is SGDLS and CDR2 YYNGEE. V lost 0 bases, J lost 5 bases, and 11 bases lay in between. CDR3 nucleotide sequence: TGTGCCAGCAGCGTAGGTCTTTTAGAGAATGAAAAACTGTTTTTT. Protein product: CASSVGLLENEKLFF.

This sequence joins TRBV19 and TRBJ2-5, with a weak D call TRBD2 (5 bases). CDR3 length equals 14 residues. V was cut by 1 base and J by 5 bases, with 11 bases left in between. Germline CDR1 and CDR2: LNHDA and SQIVND (reference sequence). CDR3 residues: CASSIGGLGETQYF. The CDR3 DNA is TGTGCCAGTAGTATAGGCGGACTTGGGGAGACCCAGTACTTC.

On this clone: Other DNA sequences in this sample translate to the same CDR3. This chain connects TRBV11-2 to TRBJ2-7; D may be TRBD1 (5 bases). There are 12 residues in the CDR3. V shed 2 bases and J shed 4 bases, with 6 bases lying between them. From germline, CDR1 is SGHAT and CDR2 FQNNGV. The CDR3 nucleotides read TGTGCCAGCAGCTTATCAGGGTACGAGCAGTACTTC. As protein: CASSLSGYEQYF.

The CDR3 DNA is TGTGCCAGTAGTATAGGACAGGGGATGATTGGGGCTTTCTTT. As protein: CASSIGQGMIGAFF. The V gene is TRBV19, the J gene TRBJ1-1, with TRBD1 identical over 8 bases. V lost 1 base to trimming and J lost 11 bases; unmatched junction nucleotides: 9. The germline CDR1 and CDR2 sequences are LNHDA and SQIVND (reference sequence). The CDR3 is 14 amino acids.

This chain links TRBV7-9 with TRBJ2-5; D remains unclear. V lost 2 bases and J lost 2, with 12 bases in between. In germline, CDR1 is SEHNR, CDR2 FQNEAQ (reference sequence). The CDR3 sequence is 15 residues long. The CDR3 DNA follows: TGTGCCAGCAGCTTATTAGTGGTAGAGCAAGAGACCCAGTACTTC. Protein: CASSLLVVEQETQYF.

In its sample, this clone was seen a few times. V usage is TRBV10-2 and J usage is TRBJ2-7, with 7 bases identical to TRBD2. Germline V gene data show CDR1 as WSHSY and CDR2 as SAAADI. V dropped 0 bases and J dropped 4; count of bases not matched to a gene: 9. The CDR3 length is 16 residues. CDR3: CASSESFVGLLYEQYF. The DNA of the CDR3 is TGCGCCAGCAGTGAGTCGTTCGTGGGACTACTGTACGAGCAGTACTTC.

This chain connects TRBV7-8 to TRBJ1-1; D is ambiguous. CDR1 SGHVS and CDR2 FQNEAQ come from the germline V gene. Trimming shortened V by 3 bases and J by 1 base, and 6 bases separated the two germline ends. This CDR3 contains 13 residues. The CDR3 here is CASSFSQNTEAFF. CDR3 DNA sequence: TGTGCCAGCAGCTTCAGTCAGAACACTGAAGCTTTCTTT.

This chain links TRBV11-3 with TRBJ1-1, with D possibly being TRBD1 (6 bases). The CDR3 has 14 residues. V was pared by 4 bases and J by 1 base, with 10 bases between. The germline CDR1 and CDR2 sequences are SGHNT and YENEEA. CDR3: CASSYFRGNTEAFF. The CDR3 DNA reads as TGTGCCAGCAGCTATTTCAGGGGGAACACTGAAGCTTTCTTT. The full variable domain, with the rest looked up from reference TRBV11-3 and TRBJ1-1, is EAGVVQSPRYKIIEKKQPVAFWCNPISGHNTLYWYLQNLGQGPELLIRYENEEAVDDSQLPKDRFSAERLKGVDSTLKIQPAELGDSAVYLCASSYFRGNTEAFFGQGTRLTVV.

This chain connects TRBV14 to TRBJ1-3; TRBD1 matches 7 bases. Trimming cost V 8 bases and J 0 bases; bases outside gene matches: 7. Germline V CDR1 and CDR2: SGHDN, FVKESK. The CDR3 loop spans 15 amino acids. CDR3 loop: CASGLQGSSGNTIYF. CDR3 nucleotides: TGTGCCAGCGGATTACAGGGGAGCTCTGGAAACACCATATATTTT.

This chain connects TRBV4-1 to TRBJ1-2; D remains unclear. There are 17 residues in the CDR3. Germline lookup yields CDR1 MGHRA and CDR2 YSYEKL. V lost 3 bases to trimming and J lost 3 bases, with 20 bases between them. The DNA for the CDR3 is TGCGCCAGCAGCCACCCCAGGAGGGAGAGCCGTTACTATGGCTACACCTTC. Translation: CASSHPRRESRYYGYTF.

The chain joins TRBV21-1 to TRBJ2-5; the tabulated D call, TRBD1, remains unverified against the DNA. TRBJ2-7 matches the DNA end more closely, so the J call is doubtful. TRBV21-1 constitutes a pseudogene. The CDR3 is 18 residues long. CDR3 region: CASSGTGRGLLFGYEQYF. CDR3 in DNA: TGTGCCAGCAGTGGAACGGGCAGGGGGCTTCTTTTCGGCTACGAGCAGTACTTC.

This chain links TRBV19 with TRBJ2-1; a possible D gene is TRBD2 (5 bases). The CDR3 contains 16 residues. The germline V gene has CDR1 LNHDA and CDR2 SQIVND (reference sequence). V shed 1 base and J shed 9 bases, with 19 bases lying between them. This CDR3 is CASSIGHRATRGEQFF. The CDR3 nucleotides read TGTGCCAGTAGTATAGGCCACCGGGCTACTAGAGGTGAGCAGTTCTTC.